This TCR beta chain was sequenced for a study of PD-1 blockade in classical Hodgkin lymphoma. This CDR3 is built from 16 residues. Germline-derived CDR1 and CDR2 are LNHDA and SQIVND (reference sequence). V lost 3 bases, J lost 3 bases, and 17 bases lay in between. Specified time point: cycle 4 day 1 (C4D1), after more than 5 weeks of nivolumab. All trial patients relapsed after autologous stem cell transplantation. Magnetic negative selection was used to purify CD4+ T cells from thawed PBMCs. The repertoire was sequenced with immunoSEQ multiplex PCR; TCRdb's copy has only in-frame clones and lacks some. The sample holds 20,000 to 25,000 clones, around 68% seen once.

The chain is built from TRBV19 and TRBJ2-5; a possible D gene is TRBD2 (7 bases). The TCR was taken from a human donor with classical Hodgkin lymphoma. The sample here was CD4+ T cells from blood, taken before the fourth cycle of nivolumab. CDR3 DNA: TGTGCCAGTAGTATGGCTTTACCGGGGGGCAAAGAGACCCAGTACTTC. It yields the protein CASSMALPGGKETQYF.